What follows are 23 T cell receptor beta chains derived from one specimen sequenced in a study of shared clonotypes between healthy human individuals. Profiling relied on immunoSEQ multiplex PCR, and the TCRdb table lists in-frame clones only, not all of them. The data show around 1,900,000 clones, with about 93% seen just once and approximately 1.7% held by the top ten. Selected positively for CCR7 and CD45RO-negative, naive CD8 cells excluded terminally differentiated effector memory CD45RA+ cells. Sequenced: naive CD8+ T cells from PBMCs. These receptors were collected from a young man in good health. Some clones in this sample may be carry-over from other donors' samples.

The chain combines TRBV9 with TRBJ1-1; D unresolved. V shed 0 bases and J shed 3 bases, with 18 bases lying between them. The CDR3 runs 17 residues. CDR1 and CDR2 from the germline V gene are SGDLS and YYNGEE. DNA for the CDR3: TGTGCCAGCAGCGTAGTAGGTTTTGGCCAGGCGGACACTGAAGCTTTCTTT. This encodes CASSVVGFGQADTEAFF. Full variable domain (remainder filled in from reference TRBV9 and TRBJ1-1): DSGVTQTPKHLITATGQRVTLRCSPRSGDLSVYWYQQSLDQGLQFLIQYYNGEERAKGNILERFSAQQFPDLHSELNLSSLELGDSALYFCASSVVGFGQADTEAFFGQGTRLTVV.

The chain joins TRBV6-5 to TRBJ1-1; TRBD1 is a possible D gene (6 bases). Trimming took off 2 bases at V and 7 bases at J, with 11 bases between the two ends. In germline, CDR1 is MNHEY, CDR2 SVGAGI. The CDR3 is made up of 13 amino acids. The CDR3 DNA reads as TGTGCCAGCAGTTACCGTGGACAGTTTGAAGCTTTCTTT. Its translation is CASSYRGQFEAFF.

The gene calls are TRBV27 and TRBJ1-1, with TRBD1 as a possible D gene (5 bases). The CDR3 sequence is 15 residues long. V dropped 4 bases and J dropped 3 bases, with 15 bases sitting between them. Germline assignment: CDR1 MNHEY and CDR2 SMNVEV (reference sequence). CDR3 nucleotides: TGTGCCAGCAGTTCCTACGGGGGGGAGGACACTGAAGCTTTCTTT. Its translation: CASSSYGGEDTEAFF.

The genes are TRBV28 and TRBJ1-4; no clear D. CDR1 MDHEN and CDR2 SYDVKM come from the germline V gene. This CDR3 is built from 15 residues. The germline V and J ends were trimmed by 6 bases and 0 bases, with 11 bases remaining between them. CDR3 DNA: TGTGCCAGCAGGGCCCATGACGCAACTAATGAAAAACTGTTTTTT. Translating gives CASRAHDATNEKLFF. Filled out from reference TRBV28 and TRBJ1-4, the complete variable domain reads DVKVTQSSRYLVKRTGEKVFLECVQDMDHENMFWYRQDPGLGLRLIYFSYDVKMKEKGDIPEGYSVSREKKERFSLILESASTNQTSMYLCASRAHDATNEKLFFGSGTQLSVL.

V gene TRBV4-2 combines with J gene TRBJ2-3, with 11 bases aligning to TRBD2. This CDR3 has 19 residues. Trimming at V came to 0 bases and at J to 1 base, leaving 9 bases not matched to a gene. CDR1 and CDR2 (germline): LGHNA, YNFKEQ. CDR3 sequence: CASSQDLAGGRWGTDTQYF. The CDR3 DNA reads TGTGCCAGCAGCCAAGACCTAGCGGGAGGACGATGGGGCACAGATACGCAGTATTTT.

CDR3 in DNA: TGTGCCAGCAGCTTAGAAGAGTTAGGGGACAGGGCGAACGAGCAGTACTTC. Translating gives CASSLEELGDRANEQYF. The rearrangement uses TRBV11-2 and TRBJ2-7; 9 nucleotides match TRBD1. The CDR3 spans 17 residues. Germline V lookup: CDR1 SGHAT, CDR2 FQNNGV. J was trimmed by 5 bases and V by 0 bases; bases with no gene match: 11.

The chain carries TRBV13 and TRBJ2-5; no clear D gene. The CDR3 runs to 14 residues. Per the germline V gene, CDR1 is PRHDT and CDR2 is FYEKMQ (reference sequence). V was pared by 4 bases and J by 3 bases, with 12 bases between. In nucleotides, the CDR3 is TGTGCCAGCAGCTCCCCCCACCGGGAAGAGACCCAGTACTTC. As protein: CASSSPHREETQYF.

On this clone itself: Different DNA sequences within this sample yield the same CDR3. The chain is built from TRBV28 and TRBJ2-7; D may be TRBD1 (6 bases). The CDR3 consists of 16 residues. CDR1 and CDR2 from the germline V gene are MDHEN and SYDVKM. The V and J ends lost 5 bases and 0 bases respectively, with 17 bases between them. CDR3 residues: CASSPRNRDTSYEQYF. The CDR3 DNA reads TGTGCCAGCAGTCCGCGAAACCGGGACACCTCCTACGAGCAGTACTTC.

The chain carries TRBV11-2 and TRBJ2-1; possibly TRBD1 or TRBD2 for D (6 bases each). This CDR3 has 15 amino acids. Trimming removed 5 bases at V and 8 bases at J, with 19 bases between. Germline CDR1 SGHAT, CDR2 FQNNGV. Here the CDR3 reads CASSLTGRTGDEQFF. CDR3 sequence (DNA): TGTGCCAGCAGCCTCACAGGGAGGACGGGCGATGAGCAGTTCTTC.

The chain couples TRBV13 to TRBJ2-7, with D possibly being TRBD2 (7 bases). The V gene's germline CDR1 is PRHDT and CDR2 FYEKMQ (reference sequence). The CDR3 is 17 amino acids. The V end lost 2 bases, the J end lost 2 bases, and 19 bases lay between the germline ends. CDR3: CASSLNRGRETPYEQYF. CDR3 nucleotides: TGTGCCAGCAGCTTAAATCGGGGGCGGGAGACACCCTACGAGCAGTACTTC.

The chain is built from TRBV5-4 and TRBJ2-7; no clear D. Germline V lookup: CDR1 SGHNT, CDR2 YYREEE (reference sequence). V lost 2 bases and J 4 bases, leaving 13 bases between the germline ends. The CDR3 sequence is 14 residues long. CDR3 loop: CASSLSSSPYEQYF. The CDR3 nucleotides read TGTGCCAGCAGCTTAAGTAGCAGCCCTTACGAGCAGTACTTC.

The chain uses TRBV9 and TRBJ2-1; the D gene is possibly TRBD2 (5 bases). CDR3 length: 16 amino acids. V was cut by 10 bases and J by 8 bases, with 28 bases left in between. CDR1 is SGDLS and CDR2 is YYNGEE in the germline V gene. This CDR3 is CASSPGNPGWADEQFF. The CDR3 DNA reads TGTGCCTCTAGCCCGGGAAACCCGGGGTGGGCGGATGAGCAGTTCTTC.

This clone occurred once. The chain recombines TRBV5-1 with TRBJ1-1; 7 nucleotides agree with TRBD1. The CDR3 is 14 amino acids. From germline, CDR1 is SGHRS and CDR2 YFSETQ. After removal of 6 bases from V and 5 bases from J, the junction contained 10 bases not matched to a gene. The CDR3 nucleotides are TGCGCCAGCACCCCGGGGGCAGGGGGAACTGAAGCTTTCTTT. Translating it yields CASTPGAGGTEAFF.

V gene TRBV11-2 combines with J gene TRBJ1-1; D not certain. The CDR3 spans 12 residues. Germline-derived CDR1 and CDR2 are SGHAT and FQNNGV. The V end was cut by 4 bases, the J end by 10 bases, with 13 bases between. In DNA form, the CDR3 reads TGTGCCAGCAGCTCCAAAGGGCGGGGAGCTTTCTTT. Translation: CASSSKGRGAFF.

The chain has TRBV5-1 and TRBJ1-1; 9 nucleotides align to TRBD1. The CDR3 totals 15 residues. Germline CDR1 SGHRS, CDR2 YFSETQ. Trimming at V came to 5 bases and at J to 8 bases, leaving 13 bases not matched to a gene. The CDR3 loop reads CASRTGTGIEAEAFF. For the CDR3, the DNA is TGCGCCAGCAGAACCGGGACAGGGATCGAGGCGGAAGCTTTCTTT.

J is TRBJ2-7 and V is TRBV28, with D perhaps matching TRBD1 (6 bases). The CDR3 contains 16 residues. Germline CDR1 is MDHEN and CDR2 is SYDVKM. Trimming took 2 bases from V and 3 from J, leaving 17 bases between them. Here the CDR3 DNA reads TGTGCCAGCAGTTTAAATGTGGGTGGGGGCAGCTACGAGCAGTACTTC. Translated, it gives CASSLNVGGGSYEQYF.

This chain connects TRBV27 to TRBJ2-3, with 7 bases matching TRBD2. The ends lost 3 bases at V and 1 base at J; junction bases unmatched: 4. Per the germline V gene, CDR1 is MNHEY and CDR2 is SMNVEV (reference sequence). The CDR3 spans 15 residues. The CDR3 DNA reads as TGTGCCAGCAGTTTTAGCGGGTCTGGCACAGATACGCAGTATTTT. It codes for CASSFSGSGTDTQYF.

The rearrangement links TRBV19 to TRBJ1-2, with unresolved D. This CDR3 is built from 13 residues. The germline V gene has CDR1 LNHDA and CDR2 SQIVND (reference sequence). Trimming removed 10 bases at V and 7 bases at J, with 19 bases between. The DNA of the CDR3 is TGTGCCACCACCGGGCGGGGAAGAGGTGGCTACACCTTC. This sequence encodes CATTGRGRGGYTF.

The chain links TRBV4-2 to TRBJ2-7; a possible D gene is TRBD1 (6 bases). Per the germline V gene, CDR1 is LGHNA and CDR2 is YNFKEQ. The germline V and J ends were trimmed by 0 bases and 5 bases, with 14 bases remaining between them. There are 15 residues in the CDR3. For the CDR3, the DNA is TGTGCCAGCAGCCAAGAAGACAGGCTAAGGCACGAGCAGTACTTC. This sequence encodes CASSQEDRLRHEQYF.

This clone appeared once. The rearrangement links TRBV5-6 to TRBJ2-7, with 9 bases fitting TRBD1. Germline V CDR1 and CDR2: SGHDT, YYEEEE. The CDR3 runs to 13 residues. With V trimmed by 2 bases and J by 6 bases, 3 bases remained unmatched. The CDR3 DNA sequence: TGTGCCAGCAGCTTCTGGACAGGGGCCGAGCAGTACTTC. It translates to CASSFWTGAEQYF.

This clone was seen once. The genes are TRBV7-9 and TRBJ2-3, with D perhaps matching TRBD1 (6 bases). Deletions cut 1 base from V and 1 base from J, with 9 bases between. The CDR3 covers 15 residues. Germline V gene data show CDR1 as SEHNR and CDR2 as FQNEAQ (reference sequence). CDR3: CASSLVRGGTDTQYF. CDR3 DNA sequence: TGTGCCAGCAGCTTAGTCAGGGGAGGCACAGATACGCAGTATTTT.

The rearrangement joins TRBV28 to TRBJ2-7; 9 nucleotides agree with TRBD1. From germline, CDR1 is MDHEN and CDR2 SYDVKM. This CDR3 comprises 15 residues. The trim removed 7 bases at V and 2 bases at J, leaving 9 bases unmatched. The DNA of the CDR3 is TGTGCCAGCACGTCGGCCGGGACAGGGCCCTACGAGCAGTACTTC. It yields the protein CASTSAGTGPYEQYF.

The chain has TRBV7-9 and TRBJ2-2; weak D call: TRBD1 (6 bases). V was cut by 4 bases and J by 6 bases, with 18 bases left in between. The CDR3 loop spans 16 amino acids. Per the germline V gene, CDR1 is SEHNR and CDR2 is FQNEAQ (reference sequence). The CDR3 nucleotides are TGTGCCAGCAGCTCTCCAGGGGTACCTGTTGCCGGGGAGCTGTTTTTT. Encoded protein: CASSSPGVPVAGELFF. The full variable domain, rest sourced from reference TRBV7-9 and TRBJ2-2, is DTGVSQNPRHKITKRGQNVTFRCDPISEHNRLYWYRQTLGQGPEFLTYFQNEAQLEKSRLLSDRFSAERPKGSFSTLEIQRTEQGDSAMYLCASSSPGVPVAGELFFGEGSRLTVL.